The clone carrying this TCR beta chain was seen only a few times. Its cognate antigen is unknown. Here immunoSEQ multiplex PCR was the method, and the copy in TCRdb shows in-frame clones only, minus some. The sample carries about 150,000 clones, approximately 88% recorded once. Germline values: CDR1 MGHDK, CDR2 SYGVNS. The V gene lost 10 bases and the J gene lost 0 bases, with 13 bases spanning the gap. The CDR3 contains 14 residues. As for time point: blood 2 weeks post-SBRT. Treatment reported: 15 Gy SBRT to primary tumor, nephrectomy 4 weeks later. These data are taken from a study of radiation and T cells in renal cell carcinoma. Findings and limits, study-wide: Top tumor clonotypes rose in blood 2 weeks post-radiation, then contracted.

The TCR comes from a woman aged 45-65 years with renal cell carcinoma. The genes are TRBV25-1 and TRBJ1-3; D not certain. Sequences were derived from blood, sampled from a patient whose treatment included radiotherapy and nephrectomy. The CDR3 nucleotides are TGTGCCACCTCCTGGGCCACCTCTGGAAACACCATATATTTT. Translated: CATSWATSGNTIYF.